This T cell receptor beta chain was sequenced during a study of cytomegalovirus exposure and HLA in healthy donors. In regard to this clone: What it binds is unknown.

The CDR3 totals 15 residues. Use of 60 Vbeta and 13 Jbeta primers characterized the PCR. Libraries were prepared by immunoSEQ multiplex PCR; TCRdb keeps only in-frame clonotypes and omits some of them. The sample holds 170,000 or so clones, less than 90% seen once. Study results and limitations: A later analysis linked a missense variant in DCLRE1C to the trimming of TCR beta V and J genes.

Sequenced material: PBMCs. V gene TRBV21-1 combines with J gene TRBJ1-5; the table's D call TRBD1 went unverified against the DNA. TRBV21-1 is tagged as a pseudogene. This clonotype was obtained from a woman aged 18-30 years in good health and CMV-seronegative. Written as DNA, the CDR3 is TGTGCCAGCAGCAAAGGGGACAGAAGCAATCAGCCCCAGCATTTT. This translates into CASSKGDRSNQPQHF.